This TCR beta chain was obtained from a study of blood T cell repertoires in COVID-19. Original analysis: Using reference gene primer amplification, nucleated cell counts were estimated. Sequencing was performed with immunoSEQ multiplex PCR; in TCRdb, only in-frame clones are kept and a portion is missing. V and J calls and clone size come straight from that table; D and trimming were deduced from the DNA. The data hold 300,000 to 450,000 clones, with 80% to 90% observed a single time. This CDR3 is built from 13 residues. Trimming cost V 1 base and J 10 bases, with 11 bases left between them. The germline V gene has CDR1 PRHDT and CDR2 FYEKMQ (reference sequence).

This TCR was recovered from a man younger than 30 who had recovered from COVID-19. Sequenced: PBMCs or T cells enriched from blood (not recorded which). The chain recombines TRBV13 with TRBJ2-1, with D maybe TRBD1 (5 bases). The CDR3: CASSLVGAGEQFF. DNA of the CDR3: TGTGCCAGCAGCTTAGTAGGGGCCGGGGAGCAGTTCTTC.